This T cell receptor (beta chain) was profiled in a study of post-analysis software for immune sequencing data. Study overall: Several disease courses (relapsing-remitting, secondary progressive and progressive-relapsing) of multiple sclerosis were included.

The CDR3 has 14 amino acids. Between the trimmed V and J ends, which lost 2 bases and 5 bases, there was a span of 12 bases. Germline V gene lookup returns CDR1 MDHEN and CDR2 SYDVKM. Researchers reported that TCR beta cDNA libraries carried unique molecular identifiers. From approximately 0.95 to 9.8 million T cells, around 500,000 cDNA molecules were obtained. TCRdb reprocessed the PCR reads with MiXCR, giving one entry per CDR3 protein. In the table there are hundreds of thousands of distinct CDR3 sequences, roughly 30% of which are singletons. For this clonotype: Its antigen is as yet unknown.

Whole-study findings and limits: TRBV5-6, TRBV5-1 and TRBV20-1 were among five TRBV segments more frequent in patients than controls. For normalized Chao1 diversity, multiple sclerosis patients scored significantly lower than controls did. Those samples that were prepared in the same batch co-clustered strongly by F measure.

The sample taken for sequencing was blood. This TCR was recovered from a girl between 10 and 17 years old with multiple sclerosis. V and J are TRBV28 and TRBJ2-5; TRBD1 is a possible D gene (5 bases). The CDR3 is CASSLPPGAETQYF. The CDR3 coding sequence is TGTGCCAGCAGTTTACCCCCTGGGGCGGAGACCCAGTACTTC.